The 26 T cell receptor beta chains given below trace back to one sample, sequenced in a study of shared clonotypes between healthy human individuals. This table comes from immunoSEQ multiplex PCR, and its TCRdb copy is limited to in-frame clones, with some not included. The table shows over 2 million clones, with 90% to 95% occurring only once. Sequencing used naive CD4+ T cells sorted from blood. Subset specified: CD45RA+ positively selected. The receptor source for this set is a young man in good health.

The chain links TRBV5-1 to TRBJ1-6; 8 nucleotides agree with TRBD1. Germline CDR1 SGHRS, CDR2 YFSETQ. This CDR3 is built from 15 residues. J lost 7 bases, V lost 4 bases, and 7 bases had no gene match. CDR3 amino acids: CASSPLGQENSPLHF. The DNA of the CDR3 is TGCGCCAGCAGCCCCCTGGGACAGGAGAATTCACCCCTCCACTTT.

J is TRBJ1-2 and V is TRBV5-1; 8 nucleotides line up with TRBD1. The junction had 4 bases not matched to a gene; V was cut back by 0 bases and J by 0 bases. The CDR3 runs 16 residues. Per the germline V gene, CDR1 is SGHRS and CDR2 is YFSETQ. CDR3 residues: CASSLGRQGTNYGYTF. CDR3 DNA: TGCGCCAGCAGCTTGGGAAGACAGGGGACTAACTATGGCTACACCTTC. The complete variable domain, with remaining parts taken from reference TRBV5-1 and TRBJ1-2, reads KAGVTQTPRYLIKTRGQQVTLSCSPISGHRSVSWYQQTPGQGLQFLFEYFSETQRNKGNFPGRFSGRQFSNSRSEMNVSTLELGDSALYLCASSLGRQGTNYGYTFGSGTRLTVV.

The rearrangement links TRBV30 to TRBJ1-1; 8 nucleotides line up with TRBD1. J was trimmed by 1 base and V by 2 bases; bases with no gene match: 9. This CDR3 region has 16 residues. Germline V gene lookup returns CDR1 GTSNPN and CDR2 SVGIG (reference sequence). The CDR3 bases are TGTGCCTGGAGTCGAGATTTTGACAGGGGGAACACTGAAGCTTTCTTT. Amino acids: CAWSRDFDRGNTEAFF.

V usage is TRBV2 and J usage is TRBJ2-5, with 10 bases fitting TRBD2. The CDR3 sequence is 15 residues long. The germline gives CDR1 SNHLY, CDR2 FYNNEI. Trimming at V came to 2 bases and at J to 5 bases, leaving 5 bases not matched to a gene. The CDR3: CASSESGGAAETQYF. The CDR3 coding sequence is TGTGCCAGCAGTGAAAGCGGGGGGGCCGCGGAGACCCAGTACTTC. The full variable domain, with the rest looked up from reference TRBV2 and TRBJ2-5, is EPEVTQTPSHQVTQMGQEVILRCVPISNHLYFYWYRQILGQKVEFLVSFYNNEISEKSEIFDDQFSVERPDGSNFTLKIRSTKLEDSAMYFCASSESGGAAETQYFGPGTRLLVL.

This chain joins TRBV6-1 and TRBJ1-5; 9 bases are shared with TRBD1. This CDR3 has 14 amino acids. With V trimmed by 6 bases and J by 5 bases, 5 bases remained unmatched. Per the germline V gene, CDR1 is MNHNS and CDR2 is SASEGT. The CDR3 DNA reads TGTGCCAGCAGCGTACAGGGGGCTGATCAGCCCCAGCATTTT. It yields the protein CASSVQGADQPQHF.

This rearrangement joins TRBV5-6 to TRBJ2-5; weak D call: TRBD2 (6 bases). The V gene's germline CDR1 is SGHDT and CDR2 YYEEEE. The V and J ends lost 0 bases and 0 bases respectively, with 15 bases between them. This CDR3 spans 17 amino acids. This chain's CDR3 is CASSLAVAEIHQETQYF. CDR3 bases: TGTGCCAGCAGCTTGGCCGTAGCGGAGATCCACCAAGAGACCCAGTACTTC.

This chain links TRBV30 with TRBJ2-1; D may be TRBD1 or TRBD2 (5 bases each). CDR1 and CDR2 from the germline V gene are GTSNPN and SVGIG (reference sequence). This CDR3 is 16 amino acids long. Trimming left V 0 bases short and J 4 bases short, with 16 bases between. In nucleotides, the CDR3 is TGTGCCTGGAGTGTCCCCGGTAAGGGACGGTACAATGAGCAGTTCTTC. It is translated as CAWSVPGKGRYNEQFF.

The chain has TRBV19 and TRBJ2-3; D not resolved. Per germline, CDR1 LNHDA and CDR2 SQIVND (reference sequence). The CDR3 has 11 amino acids. V shed 8 bases and J shed 6 bases, with 9 bases lying between them. CDR3 residues: CASAASDTQYF. The CDR3 nucleotides read TGTGCCAGTGCAGCCTCGGATACGCAGTATTTT.

This chain uses TRBV5-1 with TRBJ2-7; D gene uncertain. The CDR3 is 16 amino acids. V was clipped by 4 bases and J by 0 bases, with 17 bases between them. Germline V gives CDR1 SGHRS, CDR2 YFSETQ. The CDR3 sequence: CASSRNLVDGSYEQYF. The CDR3 region has the DNA TGCGCCAGCAGCCGAAATCTCGTAGACGGCTCCTACGAGCAGTACTTC.

The chain joins TRBV18 to TRBJ2-7, with D possibly TRBD2 on 5 matching bases. CDR3 size: 14 residues. Germline V lookup: CDR1 KGHSH, CDR2 LQKENI. The ends were cut back, 3 bases at V and 2 bases at J, with 11 bases in the middle. CDR3 amino acids: CASSPSAGPYEQYF. The CDR3 DNA reads TGTGCCAGCTCACCTAGCGCAGGCCCCTACGAGCAGTACTTC.

This clone was seen only once. CDR3 residues: CAIGMGNTIYF. The CDR3 region has the DNA TGTGCCATCGGGATGGGAAACACCATATATTTT. This chain uses TRBV10-3 with TRBJ1-3; D gene ambiguous. Germline V CDR1 and CDR2: ENHRY, SYGVKD. The CDR3 runs 11 residues. V lost 8 bases, J lost 4 bases, and 6 bases lay in between.

V gene TRBV5-1 combines with J gene TRBJ2-7; either TRBD1 or TRBD2 may fit D (5 bases each). The germline CDR1 and CDR2 sequences are SGHRS and YFSETQ. The V and J ends lost 2 bases and 2 bases respectively, with 11 bases between them. The CDR3 is 14 residues long. The CDR3 nucleotides read TGCGCCAGCAGCTTACAGGACTGGGCCTACGAGCAGTACTTC. It specifies CASSLQDWAYEQYF.

The J gene is TRBJ2-1, the V gene TRBV5-4; 8 positions match TRBD2. V was clipped by 4 bases and J by 3 bases; unmatched bases: 6. The germline V gene encodes CDR1 SGHNT and CDR2 YYREEE (reference sequence). CDR3 length: 15 residues. CDR3 sequence reads: CASSPSGSGYNEQFF. Here the CDR3 DNA reads TGTGCCAGCAGCCCGAGCGGGAGTGGCTACAATGAGCAGTTCTTC.

The chain carries TRBV6-5 and TRBJ2-5, with 7 bases aligning to TRBD1. Per germline, CDR1 MNHEY and CDR2 SVGAGI. The CDR3 runs to 14 residues. With V trimmed by 6 bases and J by 5 bases, 9 bases remained unmatched. The CDR3: CASSPTTGTETQYF. For the CDR3, the DNA is TGTGCCAGCAGCCCCACGACAGGGACGGAGACCCAGTACTTC.

In this sample, this clone turned up a few times. This chain uses TRBV6-6 with TRBJ1-3, with 7 positions matching TRBD1. The CDR3 is made up of 14 amino acids. Unmatched junction bases numbered 2, after V lost 2 bases and J lost 4 bases. CDR1 is MNHNY and CDR2 is SVGAGI in the germline V gene (reference sequence). The CDR3 bases are TGTGCCAGCAGTTACCCGGGACAGGGAAACACCATATATTTT. It yields the protein CASSYPGQGNTIYF.

This rearrangement joins TRBV19 to TRBJ1-2; D perhaps matches TRBD1 (5 bases). This CDR3 has 15 residues. Germline CDR1 reads LNHDA; CDR2 reads SQIVND (reference sequence). The V end lost 3 bases, the J end lost 4 bases, and 15 bases lay between the germline ends. CDR3 nucleotide sequence: TGTGCCAGTAGTATCTCGAAGGGGACGTCCTATGGCTACACCTTC. This codes for CASSISKGTSYGYTF.

The CDR3 bases are TGTGCCAGCACCCTAAATCACAGGGGGCTAGCCCGGGGCTACACCTTC. Encoded protein: CASTLNHRGLARGYTF. The chain employs TRBV7-9 and TRBJ1-2; TRBD1 matches 9 bases. J lost 8 bases, V lost 7 bases, and 17 bases had no gene match. This CDR3 contains 16 residues. CDR1 and CDR2 from the germline V gene are SEHNR and FQNEAQ (reference sequence).

This rearrangement joins TRBV29-1 to TRBJ2-3; D possibly corresponds to TRBD2 (6 bases). V lost 4 bases, J lost 2 bases, and 16 bases lay in between. From germline, CDR1 is SQVTM and CDR2 ANQGSEA. This CDR3 spans 15 amino acids. The CDR3 nucleotides read TGCAGCGTTGCTCTGGGACTCGGGGACACAGATACGCAGTATTTT. Translated, it gives CSVALGLGDTDTQYF.

On this clone: Other DNA sequences in the same sample also yield this CDR3. V usage is TRBV30 and J usage is TRBJ1-5, with D possibly matching TRBD1 (5 bases). CDR1 and CDR2 from the germline V gene are GTSNPN and SVGIG (reference sequence). V was shortened by 3 bases and J by 4 bases, with 13 bases between the two germline ends. The CDR3 has 14 amino acids. This chain's CDR3 is CAWSAGTKNQPQHF. CDR3 DNA: TGTGCCTGGAGCGCCGGGACGAAAAATCAGCCCCAGCATTTT.

The chain employs TRBV30 and TRBJ1-2; no definite D call. Germline V CDR1 and CDR2: GTSNPN, SVGIG (reference sequence). V was trimmed by 1 base and J by 0 bases, leaving 6 bases between them. CDR3 length: 13 residues. The CDR3 region has the DNA TGTGCCTGGAGTGGACGAGCTAACTATGGCTACACCTTC. This gives the protein CAWSGRANYGYTF.

The J gene is TRBJ2-2, the V gene TRBV5-6; TRBD2 matches at 8 bases. CDR1 is SGHDT and CDR2 is YYEEEE in the germline V gene. There are 13 residues in the CDR3. V shed 7 bases, J shed 5 bases, and the junction held 4 bases outside the gene matches. The CDR3 DNA is TGTGCCAGCTCCGGGGGGGCAACCGGGGAGCTGTTTTTT. This gives the protein CASSGGATGELFF.

The rearrangement links TRBV7-2 to TRBJ1-1; 9 bases fit TRBD1. The germline V gene has CDR1 SGHTA and CDR2 FQGNSA. The CDR3 has 13 residues. The J segment lost 11 bases and the V segment lost 4 bases, leaving 8 bases of the junction unmatched. The CDR3 sequence is CASSSGQGSNAFF. The CDR3, as DNA: TGTGCCAGCAGCTCAGGACAGGGGTCGAATGCTTTCTTT.

This sequence joins TRBV6-1 and TRBJ1-3, with D maybe TRBD1 (6 bases). Germline CDR1 MNHNS, CDR2 SASEGT. CDR3 length: 15 residues. V shed 4 bases and J shed 4 bases, with 14 bases lying between them. DNA for the CDR3: TGTGCCAGCAGTGGGTCTACAGGGTGGGGAAACACCATATATTTT. Translating gives CASSGSTGWGNTIYF.

Of note for this clone: One junction end does not reproduce the germline sequence, and a read error may be involved. This chain uses TRBV7-2 with TRBJ2-1; 11 bases align to TRBD2. The length of the CDR3 is 16 residues. From germline, CDR1 is SGHTA and CDR2 FQGNSA. The CDR3 spells CASSIAGGPRYNEQFF. CDR3 nucleotides: TGTGCCAGCAGCATAGCGGGAGGGCCGCGGTACAATGAGCAGTTCTTC.

The rearrangement links TRBV30 to TRBJ1-5, with a tentative D call TRBD1 (5 bases). The CDR3 is 14 amino acids. Germline loops: CDR1 GTSNPN, CDR2 SVGIG (reference sequence). Trimming left V 0 bases short and J 4 bases short, with 10 bases between. As DNA, the CDR3 is TGTGCCTGGAGTGTCGGGACGCCTAATCAGCCCCAGCATTTT. Protein: CAWSVGTPNQPQHF.

Only one count was recorded for this clone. The rearrangement links TRBV6-1 to TRBJ1-2; D not certain. With 6 bases removed from V and 4 bases from J, the gap between germline ends came to 9 bases. Germline CDR1 MNHNS, CDR2 SASEGT. The CDR3 has 12 residues. The CDR3 region is CASSMEGYGYTF. In DNA, the CDR3 is TGTGCCAGCAGCATGGAGGGCTATGGCTACACCTTC.